One sample yielded the 17 T cell receptor beta chains listed below, sequenced in a study of shared clonotypes between healthy human individuals. Naive CD8 cells lacked CD45RO and underwent positive selection for CCR7, leaving out terminally differentiated effector memory CD45RA+ cells. Using immunoSEQ multiplex PCR, the repertoire was profiled, and TCRdb retains in-frame clones only, with some absent. The table has about 2.1 million clones, 90% to 95% seen once. Sequencing input: naive CD8+ T cells from PBMCs. The receptor set was obtained from a man aged 18 to 29 in good health. Some clones in this sample may be carry-over from other donors' samples.

The chain recombines TRBV6-5 with TRBJ2-3; 7 positions match TRBD2. The CDR3 extends over 14 amino acids. The V gene end was trimmed by 4 bases and the J gene end by 4 bases; junction bases not matched to a gene: 5. The germline V gene encodes CDR1 MNHEY and CDR2 SVGAGI. This CDR3 reads CASSWTRFPDTQYF. DNA for the CDR3: TGTGCCAGCAGTTGGACTAGGTTTCCAGATACGCAGTATTTT.

This chain joins TRBV29-1 and TRBJ2-1, with 14 bases lining up with TRBD2. Germline V gene sequence: CDR1 SQVTM, CDR2 ANQGSEA. CDR3 length equals 15 residues. Trimming took 6 bases from V and 8 from J; bases not matched to a gene: 9. DNA for the CDR3: TGCAGCGTGCCTATGGGACTAGCGGGAGTATATGAGCAGTTCTTC. Protein: CSVPMGLAGVYEQFF.

As DNA, the CDR3 is TGTGCCAGTAGTATAGGGACAGGTCTCCTTGACGAGCAGTACTTC. Translated, it gives CASSIGTGLLDEQYF. The V and J genes are TRBV19 and TRBJ2-7; 7 bases line up with TRBD1. Trimming took 1 base from V and 5 from J; bases not matched to a gene: 8. CDR3 length equals 15 residues. Germline V gene data show CDR1 as LNHDA and CDR2 as SQIVND (reference sequence).

This clone was observed a few times. Distinct nucleotide sequences in the sample also encode this CDR3. The chain combines TRBV5-1 with TRBJ1-3; 7 bases match TRBD1. Germline trimming cut 0 bases from V and 1 base from J; bases unmatched to any gene: 1. The CDR3 is 15 amino acids. In germline, CDR1 is SGHRS, CDR2 YFSETQ. CDR3 loop: CASSLDRGSGNTIYF. The CDR3 region has the DNA TGCGCCAGCAGCTTGGACAGGGGATCTGGAAACACCATATATTTT.

The J gene is TRBJ1-2, the V gene TRBV29-1, with a possible D match to TRBD1 (6 bases). Trimming removed 7 bases from V and 4 bases from J, with 19 bases in between. The CDR3 sequence is 14 residues long. In germline, CDR1 is SQVTM, CDR2 ANQGSEA. The CDR3 nucleotides are TGCAGCGCCTGGACAGACGAACTGCGCTATGGCTACACCTTC. Its translation is CSAWTDELRYGYTF. The full variable domain, with the rest looked up from reference TRBV29-1 and TRBJ1-2, is SAVISQKPSRDICQRGTSLTIQCQVDSQVTMMFWYRQQPGQSLTLIATANQGSEATYESGFVIDKFPISRPNLTFSTLTVSNMSPEDSSIYLCSAWTDELRYGYTFGSGTRLTVV.

This rearrangement joins TRBV9 to TRBJ2-2; maybe TRBD2 (5 bases). The CDR3 runs to 14 residues. Trimming cost V 3 bases and J 5 bases, with 11 bases left between them. Germline CDR1 is SGDLS and CDR2 is YYNGEE. The CDR3 DNA sequence: TGTGCCAGCAGCGCCTCCCCGGGAACCGGGGAGCTGTTTTTT. Translation: CASSASPGTGELFF.

This clone was counted a single time. The chain is built from TRBV15 and TRBJ2-7, with 10 bases that match TRBD2. This CDR3 comprises 17 residues. V was clipped by 5 bases and J by 3 bases; unmatched bases: 13. Germline CDR1 is LNHNV and CDR2 is YYDKDF (reference sequence). In nucleotides, the CDR3 is TGTGCCACCAGCGGAACATCGATAGCGGGAGGCTTCTACGAGCAGTACTTC. Translation gives CATSGTSIAGGFYEQYF.

The rearrangement links TRBV9 to TRBJ2-3, with D possibly being TRBD1 or TRBD2 (5 bases each). Trimming took 3 bases from V and 6 from J, leaving 26 bases between them. This CDR3 comprises 18 residues. CDR1 is SGDLS and CDR2 is YYNGEE in the germline V gene. The CDR3 region is CASSEGPWPGKTIDTQYF. CDR3 in DNA: TGTGCCAGCAGCGAGGGCCCGTGGCCAGGGAAGACTATTGATACGCAGTATTTT. Complete variable domain (other parts from reference TRBV9 and TRBJ2-3): DSGVTQTPKHLITATGQRVTLRCSPRSGDLSVYWYQQSLDQGLQFLIQYYNGEERAKGNILERFSAQQFPDLHSELNLSSLELGDSALYFCASSEGPWPGKTIDTQYFGPGTRLTVL.

V and J are TRBV7-2 and TRBJ1-1; TRBD1 agrees at 7 bases. The ends lost 5 bases at V and 0 bases at J; junction bases unmatched: 6. The CDR3 consists of 15 residues. Germline CDR1 and CDR2: SGHTA and FQGNSA. The CDR3 reads CASSPPDRMNTEAFF. The CDR3 DNA follows: TGTGCCAGCAGCCCGCCGGACAGGATGAACACTGAAGCTTTCTTT.

The rearrangement joins TRBV27 to TRBJ2-7; TRBD1 matches 8 bases. V gave up 7 bases and J gave up 4 bases; unmatched junction bases: 15. Germline assignment: CDR1 MNHEY and CDR2 SMNVEV (reference sequence). This CDR3 region has 16 residues. The CDR3 loop reads CASTLRGQGHNYEQYF. Written as DNA, the CDR3 is TGTGCCAGCACCCTACGCGGACAGGGCCATAATTACGAGCAGTACTTC.

The J gene is TRBJ2-1, the V gene TRBV7-9, with 8 nucleotides matching TRBD2. CDR3 size: 13 residues. With 3 bases clipped from V and 8 bases from J, the junction kept 3 bases outside the gene matches. Germline V gives CDR1 SEHNR, CDR2 FQNEAQ (reference sequence). The CDR3 region has the DNA TGTGCCAGCAGCTTGGGACTAGTCTATGAGCAGTTCTTC. This translates into CASSLGLVYEQFF.

The chain combines TRBV28 with TRBJ1-4; D possibly corresponds to TRBD1 (5 bases). The CDR3 covers 14 residues. Deletions cut 3 bases from V and 4 bases from J, with 9 bases between. CDR1 is MDHEN, CDR2 SYDVKM, per germline. The CDR3 sequence: CASSFWGDNEKLFF. The CDR3, as DNA: TGTGCCAGCAGTTTCTGGGGGGATAATGAAAAACTGTTTTTT.

For this clone: Additional DNA sequences in this sample encode the identical CDR3. The chain recombines TRBV27 with TRBJ2-2, with unresolved D. Trimming shortened V by 6 bases and J by 2 bases, and 7 bases separated the two germline ends. CDR3 length equals 13 residues. In germline, CDR1 is MNHEY, CDR2 SMNVEV (reference sequence). The CDR3 reads CASSLRNTGELFF. The CDR3 nucleotides are TGTGCCAGCAGCCTTAGAAACACCGGGGAGCTGTTTTTT.

The CDR3 nucleotides read TGTGCCAGCAGTCCCACTAGCTCCGTGCGCTACAATGAGCAGTTCTTC. Translating it yields CASSPTSSVRYNEQFF. The chain uses TRBV6-6 and TRBJ2-1; D might be TRBD2 (6 bases). The CDR3 has 16 residues. V was clipped by 5 bases and J by 3 bases, with 17 bases between them. Germline CDR1 MNHNY, CDR2 SVGAGI (reference sequence).

The rearrangement links TRBV11-2 to TRBJ2-1; D not certain. Between the trimmed V and J ends, which lost 1 base and 0 bases, there was a span of 10 bases. The CDR3 covers 16 residues. CDR1 and CDR2 (germline): SGHAT, FQNNGV. In DNA, the CDR3 is TGTGCCAGCAGCTTAGGAAAATTCAGCTCCTACAATGAGCAGTTCTTC. It encodes CASSLGKFSSYNEQFF.

The rearrangement joins TRBV7-9 to TRBJ1-4, with D maybe TRBD1 (5 bases). The CDR3 has 17 residues. V dropped 2 bases and J dropped 7 bases, with 20 bases sitting between them. Per germline, CDR1 SEHNR and CDR2 FQNEAQ (reference sequence). For the CDR3, the DNA is TGTGCCAGCAGCTTAAGAGTTTCGGGCAGGGCCGGTGAAAAACTGTTTTTT. It codes for CASSLRVSGRAGEKLFF.

With respect to this clone: The same CDR3 also results from other DNA sequences found in this sample. V is TRBV9 and J is TRBJ2-7; 11 bases are shared with TRBD1. The CDR3 is made up of 14 amino acids. V was clipped by 0 bases and J by 6 bases; unmatched bases: 2. Germline V gene data show CDR1 as SGDLS and CDR2 as YYNGEE. The CDR3 bases are TGTGCCAGCAGCGTAGGCGGGACAGGGGGCGAGCAGTACTTC. Translation: CASSVGGTGGEQYF. The full variable domain, in which reference TRBV9 and TRBJ2-7 provide the parts outside the CDR3, is DSGVTQTPKHLITATGQRVTLRCSPRSGDLSVYWYQQSLDQGLQFLIQYYNGEERAKGNILERFSAQQFPDLHSELNLSSLELGDSALYFCASSVGGTGGEQYFGPGTRLTVT.